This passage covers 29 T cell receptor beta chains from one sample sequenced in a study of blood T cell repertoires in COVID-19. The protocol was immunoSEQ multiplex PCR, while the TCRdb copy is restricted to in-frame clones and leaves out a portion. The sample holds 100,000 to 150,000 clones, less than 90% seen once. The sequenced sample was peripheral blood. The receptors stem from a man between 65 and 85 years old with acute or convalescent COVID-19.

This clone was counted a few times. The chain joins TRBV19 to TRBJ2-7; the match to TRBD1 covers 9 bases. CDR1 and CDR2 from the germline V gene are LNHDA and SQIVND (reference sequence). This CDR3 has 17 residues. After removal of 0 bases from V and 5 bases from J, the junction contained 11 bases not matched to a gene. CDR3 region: CASSIDRGTGIAHEQYF. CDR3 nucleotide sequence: TGTGCCAGTAGTATAGATCGGGGGACAGGGATCGCCCACGAGCAGTACTTC.

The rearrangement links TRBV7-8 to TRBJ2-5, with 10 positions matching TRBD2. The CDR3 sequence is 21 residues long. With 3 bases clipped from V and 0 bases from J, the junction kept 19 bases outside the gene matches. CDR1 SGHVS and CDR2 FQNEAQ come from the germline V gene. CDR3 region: CASSFPEVWLAGAMYQETQYF. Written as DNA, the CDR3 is TGTGCCAGCAGCTTCCCAGAAGTATGGCTAGCGGGGGCTATGTACCAAGAGACCCAGTACTTC.

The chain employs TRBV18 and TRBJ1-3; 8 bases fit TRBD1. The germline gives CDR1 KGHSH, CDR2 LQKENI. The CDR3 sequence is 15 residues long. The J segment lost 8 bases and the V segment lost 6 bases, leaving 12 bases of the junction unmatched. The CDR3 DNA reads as TGTGCCAGCTCCCTAGGACAGGGCGTCGTAGACACCATATATTTT. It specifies CASSLGQGVVDTIYF.

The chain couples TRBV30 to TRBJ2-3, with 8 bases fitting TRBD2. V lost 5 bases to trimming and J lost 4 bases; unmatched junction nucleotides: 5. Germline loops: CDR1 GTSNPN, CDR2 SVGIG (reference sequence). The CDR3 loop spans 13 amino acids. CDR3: CAWESGGADTQYF. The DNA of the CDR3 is TGTGCCTGGGAGAGCGGGGGAGCAGATACGCAGTATTTT.

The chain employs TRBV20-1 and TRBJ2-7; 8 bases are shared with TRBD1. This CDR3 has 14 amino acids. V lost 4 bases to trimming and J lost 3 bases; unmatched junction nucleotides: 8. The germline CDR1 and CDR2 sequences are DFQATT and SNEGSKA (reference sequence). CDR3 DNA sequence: TGCAGTGCTATTGACGCCGGGACAGGCTACGAGCAGTACTTC. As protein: CSAIDAGTGYEQYF.

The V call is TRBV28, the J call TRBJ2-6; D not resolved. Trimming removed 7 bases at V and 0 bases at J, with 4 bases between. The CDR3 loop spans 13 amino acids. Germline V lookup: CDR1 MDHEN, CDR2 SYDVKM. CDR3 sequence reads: CASTSSGANVLTF. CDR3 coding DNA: TGTGCCAGCACTAGCTCTGGGGCCAACGTCCTGACTTTC.

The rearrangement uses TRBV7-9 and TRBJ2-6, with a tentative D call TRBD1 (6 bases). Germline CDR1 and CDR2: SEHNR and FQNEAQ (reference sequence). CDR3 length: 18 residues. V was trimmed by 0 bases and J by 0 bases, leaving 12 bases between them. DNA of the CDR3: TGTGCCAGCAGCTTAGCAGGGGGTATCAGCTCTGGGGCCAACGTCCTGACTTTC. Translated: CASSLAGGISSGANVLTF. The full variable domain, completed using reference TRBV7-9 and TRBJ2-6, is DTGVSQNPRHKITKRGQNVTFRCDPISEHNRLYWYRQTLGQGPEFLTYFQNEAQLEKSRLLSDRFSAERPKGSFSTLEIQRTEQGDSAMYLCASSLAGGISSGANVLTFGAGSRLTVL.

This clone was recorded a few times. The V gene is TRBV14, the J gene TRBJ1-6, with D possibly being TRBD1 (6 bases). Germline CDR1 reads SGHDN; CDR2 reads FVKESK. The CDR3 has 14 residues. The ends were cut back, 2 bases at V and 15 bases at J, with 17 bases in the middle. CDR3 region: CASSQPGPRGDLHF. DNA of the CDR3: TGTGCCAGCAGCCAACCGGGACCCAGGGGTGACCTCCACTTT. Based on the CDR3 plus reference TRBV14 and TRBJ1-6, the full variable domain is EAGVTQFPSHSVIEKGQTVTLRCDPISGHDNLYWYRRVMGKEIKFLLHFVKESKQDESGMPNNRFLAERTGGTYSTLKVQPAELEDSGVYFCASSQPGPRGDLHFGNGTRLTVT.

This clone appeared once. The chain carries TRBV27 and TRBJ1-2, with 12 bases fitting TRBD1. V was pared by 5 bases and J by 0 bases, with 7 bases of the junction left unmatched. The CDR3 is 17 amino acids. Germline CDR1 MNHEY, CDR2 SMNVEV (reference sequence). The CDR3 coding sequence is TGTGCCAGCAGTCGTGGGACAGGGGGCTCCTCTAACTATGGCTACACCTTC. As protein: CASSRGTGGSSNYGYTF.

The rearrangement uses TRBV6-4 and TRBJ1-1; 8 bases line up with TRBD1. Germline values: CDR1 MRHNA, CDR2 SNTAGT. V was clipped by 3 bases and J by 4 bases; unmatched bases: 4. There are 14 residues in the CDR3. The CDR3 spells CASSDSDRATEAFF. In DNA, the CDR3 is TGTGCCAGCAGTGATTCGGACAGGGCCACTGAAGCTTTCTTT.

CDR3 DNA: TGTGCCAGCAGTGTACAGGGAACGCAGTATTTT. Its protein is CASSVQGTQYF. This chain joins TRBV12-3 or TRBV12-4 and TRBJ2-3, with D tentatively TRBD1 (6 bases). Deletions cut 5 bases from V and 9 bases from J, with 9 bases between. CDR3 length: 11 amino acids.

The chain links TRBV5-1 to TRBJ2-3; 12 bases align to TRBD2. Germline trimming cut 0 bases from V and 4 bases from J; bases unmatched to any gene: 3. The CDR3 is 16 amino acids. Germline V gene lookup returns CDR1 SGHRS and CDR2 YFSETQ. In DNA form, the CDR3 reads TGCGCCAGCAGCTTGGGTTCTAGCGGGGGGGCAGATACGCAGTATTTT. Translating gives CASSLGSSGGADTQYF.

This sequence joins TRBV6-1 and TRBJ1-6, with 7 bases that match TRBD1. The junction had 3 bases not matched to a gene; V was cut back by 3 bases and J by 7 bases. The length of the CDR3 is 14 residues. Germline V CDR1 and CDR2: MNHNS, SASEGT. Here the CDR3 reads CASSENRGNSPLHF. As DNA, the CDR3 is TGTGCCAGCAGTGAGAACAGGGGAAATTCACCCCTCCACTTT.

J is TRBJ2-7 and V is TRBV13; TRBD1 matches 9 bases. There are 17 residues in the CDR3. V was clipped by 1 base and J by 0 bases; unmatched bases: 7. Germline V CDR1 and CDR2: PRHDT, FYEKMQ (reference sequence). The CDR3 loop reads CASSLEGGQGSSYEQYF. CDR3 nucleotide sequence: TGTGCCAGCAGCTTAGAGGGCGGACAGGGGAGCTCCTACGAGCAGTACTTC.

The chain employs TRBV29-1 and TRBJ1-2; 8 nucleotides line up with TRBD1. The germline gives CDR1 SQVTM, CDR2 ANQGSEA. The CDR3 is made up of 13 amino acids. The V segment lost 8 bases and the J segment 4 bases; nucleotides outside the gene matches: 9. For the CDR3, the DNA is TGCAGCACCTCCCCCGACAGGGGCTATGGCTACACCTTC. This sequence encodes CSTSPDRGYGYTF.

The CDR3: CASSPRGQLNTEAFF. In DNA form, the CDR3 reads TGTGCCAGCTCACCACGCGGACAGTTGAACACTGAAGCTTTCTTT. This chain uses TRBV18 with TRBJ1-1; weak D call: TRBD1 (6 bases). Trimming pared 1 base from V and 0 bases from J, leaving 9 bases between. Germline CDR1 KGHSH, CDR2 LQKENI. The CDR3 totals 15 residues. Looking up the rest from reference TRBV18 and TRBJ1-1 gives the full variable domain: NAGVMQNPRHLVRRRGQEARLRCSPMKGHSHVYWYRQLPEEGLKFMVYLQKENIIDESGMPKERFSAEFPKEGPSILRIQQVVRGDSAAYFCASSPRGQLNTEAFFGQGTRLTVV.

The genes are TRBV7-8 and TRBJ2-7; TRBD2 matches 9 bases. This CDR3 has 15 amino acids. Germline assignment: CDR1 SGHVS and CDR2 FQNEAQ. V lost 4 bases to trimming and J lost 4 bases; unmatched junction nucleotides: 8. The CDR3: CASSYSGGNPYEQYF. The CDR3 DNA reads TGTGCCAGCAGCTACAGCGGGGGGAACCCTTACGAGCAGTACTTC.

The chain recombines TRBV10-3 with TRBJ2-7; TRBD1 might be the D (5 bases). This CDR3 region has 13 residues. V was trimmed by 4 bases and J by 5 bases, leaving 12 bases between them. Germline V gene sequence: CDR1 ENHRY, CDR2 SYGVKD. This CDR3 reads CAISAWGADEQYF. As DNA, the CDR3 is TGTGCCATCAGTGCGTGGGGCGCGGACGAGCAGTACTTC.

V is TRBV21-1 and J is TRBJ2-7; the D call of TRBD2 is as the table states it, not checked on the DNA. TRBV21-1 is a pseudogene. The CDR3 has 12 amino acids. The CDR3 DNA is TGTGCCACCCCTGGCGGGGCCTACGAGCAGTACTTC. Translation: CATPGGAYEQYF.

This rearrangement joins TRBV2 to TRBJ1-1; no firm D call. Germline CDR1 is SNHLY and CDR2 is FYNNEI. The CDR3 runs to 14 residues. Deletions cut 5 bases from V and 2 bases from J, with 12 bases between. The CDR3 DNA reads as TGTGCCAGCAGTACGCAGACTCCTAACACTGAAGCTTTCTTT. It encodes CASSTQTPNTEAFF.

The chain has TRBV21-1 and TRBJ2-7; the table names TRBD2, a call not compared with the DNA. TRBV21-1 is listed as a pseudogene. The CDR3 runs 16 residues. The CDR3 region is CASSKAGLAGPHEQYF. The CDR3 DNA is TGTGCCAGCAGCAAAGCGGGTCTAGCGGGTCCCCACGAGCAGTACTTC.

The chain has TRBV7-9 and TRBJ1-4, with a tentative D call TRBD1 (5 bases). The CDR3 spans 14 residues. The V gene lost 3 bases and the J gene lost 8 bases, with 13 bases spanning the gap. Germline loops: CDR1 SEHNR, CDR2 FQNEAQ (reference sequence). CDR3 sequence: CASSFLGAGEKLFF. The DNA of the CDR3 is TGTGCCAGCAGCTTTCTAGGGGCGGGAGAAAAACTGTTTTTT.

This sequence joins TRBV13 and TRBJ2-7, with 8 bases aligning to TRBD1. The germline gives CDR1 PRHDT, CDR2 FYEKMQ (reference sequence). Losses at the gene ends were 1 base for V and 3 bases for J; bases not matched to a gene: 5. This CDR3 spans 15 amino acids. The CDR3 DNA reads TGTGCCAGCAGCTTAGAAGCGACAGGGGACTACGAGCAGTACTTC. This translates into CASSLEATGDYEQYF.

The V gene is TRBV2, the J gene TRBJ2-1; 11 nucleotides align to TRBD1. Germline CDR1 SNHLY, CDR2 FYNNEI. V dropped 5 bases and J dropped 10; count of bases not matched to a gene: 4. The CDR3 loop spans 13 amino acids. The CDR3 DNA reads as TGTGCCAGCAGTTACCGGGACAGGGGGGAGCAGTTCTTC. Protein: CASSYRDRGEQFF.

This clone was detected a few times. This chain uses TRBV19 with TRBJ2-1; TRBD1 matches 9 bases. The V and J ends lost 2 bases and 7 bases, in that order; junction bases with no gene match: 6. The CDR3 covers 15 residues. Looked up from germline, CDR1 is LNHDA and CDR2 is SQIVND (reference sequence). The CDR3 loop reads CASSISGTGLNEQFF. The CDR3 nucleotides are TGTGCCAGTAGTATAAGCGGGACAGGGCTAAATGAGCAGTTCTTC. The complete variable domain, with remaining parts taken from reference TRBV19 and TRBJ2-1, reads DGGITQSPKYLFRKEGQNVTLSCEQNLNHDAMYWYRQDPGQGLRLIYYSQIVNDFQKGDIAEGYSVSREKKESFPLTVTSAQKNPTAFYLCASSISGTGLNEQFFGPGTRLTVL.

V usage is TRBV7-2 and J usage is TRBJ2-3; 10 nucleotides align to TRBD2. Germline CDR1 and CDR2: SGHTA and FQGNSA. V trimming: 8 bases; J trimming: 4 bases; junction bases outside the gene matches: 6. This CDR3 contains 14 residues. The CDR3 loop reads CASQRGGGADTQYF. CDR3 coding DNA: TGTGCCAGCCAGCGGGGGGGCGGCGCAGATACGCAGTATTTT.

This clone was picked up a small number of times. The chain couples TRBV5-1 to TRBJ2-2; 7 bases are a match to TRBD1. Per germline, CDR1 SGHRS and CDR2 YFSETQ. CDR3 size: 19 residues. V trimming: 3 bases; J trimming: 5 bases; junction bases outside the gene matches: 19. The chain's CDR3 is CASSYNLISGTDLTGELFF. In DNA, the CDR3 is TGCGCCAGCAGCTATAATCTTATTTCCGGGACAGATCTGACCGGGGAGCTGTTTTTT.

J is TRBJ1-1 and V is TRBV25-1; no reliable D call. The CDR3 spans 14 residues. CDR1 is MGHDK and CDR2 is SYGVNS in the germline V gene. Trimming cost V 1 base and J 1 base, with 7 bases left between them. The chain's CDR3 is CASSESQANTEAFF. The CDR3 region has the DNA TGTGCCAGCAGTGAATCTCAGGCGAACACTGAAGCTTTCTTT. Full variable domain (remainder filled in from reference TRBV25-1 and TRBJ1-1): EADIYQTPRYLVIGTGKKITLECSQTMGHDKMYWYQQDPGMELHLIHYSYGVNSTEKGDLSSESTVSRIRTEHFPLTLESARPSHTSQYLCASSESQANTEAFFGQGTRLTVV.

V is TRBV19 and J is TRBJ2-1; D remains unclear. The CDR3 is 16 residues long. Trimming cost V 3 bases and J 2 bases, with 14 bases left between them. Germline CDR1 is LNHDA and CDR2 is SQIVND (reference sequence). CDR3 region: CASSISATQTYNEQFF. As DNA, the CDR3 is TGTGCCAGTAGTATTTCGGCCACACAGACCTACAATGAGCAGTTCTTC.